This passage covers 23 T cell receptor beta chains from one sample sequenced in a study of cytomegalovirus exposure and HLA in healthy donors. PCR amplification relied on 60 Vbeta primers (plus 13 Jbeta primers). Method: immunoSEQ multiplex PCR; TCRdb's copy keeps in-frame clones and lacks some. Its listing shows about 96,000 clones. Source material: PBMCs. These receptors were obtained from a woman aged 25 to 39 in good health and CMV-seronegative.

V is TRBV11-2 and J is TRBJ2-6; D unresolved. This CDR3 is built from 13 residues. V was cut by 5 bases and J by 4 bases, with 6 bases left in between. Looked up from germline, CDR1 is SGHAT and CDR2 is FQNNGV. This chain's CDR3 is CASSPTGANVLTF. Here the CDR3 DNA reads TGTGCCAGCAGCCCTACCGGGGCCAACGTCCTGACTTTC.

V gene TRBV27 combines with J gene TRBJ2-4; 7 nucleotides align to TRBD2. This CDR3 has 17 amino acids. CDR1 MNHEY and CDR2 SMNVEV come from the germline V gene (reference sequence). V lost 3 bases to trimming and J lost 3 bases; unmatched junction nucleotides: 11. The DNA for the CDR3 is TGTGCCAGCAGTTTGGTGTCGGCTAGCGGCCACAAAAACATTCAGTACTTC. Its translation is CASSLVSASGHKNIQYF.

Concerning this clone: The junction shows a germline mismatch at one end, possibly a read error. V and J are TRBV5-8 and TRBJ2-3; no reliable D call. The CDR3 runs 11 residues. Germline assignment: CDR1 SGHTS and CDR2 YDEGEE. The CDR3 region is CASSPGWIVDF. The CDR3, as DNA: TGTGCCAGCAGCCCCGGGTGGATTGTGGATTTT.

The DNA of the CDR3 is TGTGCCAGCAGCTTAGCCAACGGGGGGTATGAGACCCAGTACTTC. It yields the protein CASSLANGGYETQYF. The V and J genes are TRBV11-2 and TRBJ2-5, with TRBD2 identical over 7 bases. The CDR3 sequence is 15 residues long. Losses at the gene ends were 1 base for V and 5 bases for J; bases not matched to a gene: 7. The germline gives CDR1 SGHAT, CDR2 FQNNGV.

The V gene is TRBV2, the J gene TRBJ2-1, with a tentative D call TRBD2 (6 bases). Germline loops: CDR1 SNHLY, CDR2 FYNNEI. V was trimmed by 4 bases and J by 6 bases, leaving 16 bases between them. The CDR3 extends over 15 amino acids. The CDR3 nucleotides read TGTGCCAGCAGTGTAAGCGGGTCACGAGGCAATGAGCAGTTCTTC. Protein product: CASSVSGSRGNEQFF.

In terms of frequency, this clone is medium-sized (0.01 to 0.1%). The J gene is TRBJ1-5, the V gene TRBV6-5, with D unresolved. CDR3 length equals 14 residues. Germline CDR1 is MNHEY and CDR2 is SVGAGI. Trimming shortened V by 4 bases and J by 7 bases, and 14 bases separated the two germline ends. The CDR3 loop reads CASSFRDQGQPQHF. The DNA of the CDR3 is TGTGCCAGCAGTTTTCGGGATCAAGGGCAGCCCCAGCATTTT.

The chain combines TRBV16 with TRBJ2-1; 9 bases map to TRBD2. Losses at the gene ends were 0 bases for V and 4 bases for J; bases not matched to a gene: 4. From germline, CDR1 is KGHSY and CDR2 FQNENV. The CDR3 totals 16 residues. The CDR3 DNA sequence: TGTGCCAGCAGCCAATCAGGCCTAGCGGGATACAATGAGCAGTTCTTC. Its protein product is CASSQSGLAGYNEQFF.

The rearrangement joins TRBV5-6 to TRBJ2-5; 8 positions match TRBD2. Germline V gene sequence: CDR1 SGHDT, CDR2 YYEEEE. The V and J ends lost 2 bases and 5 bases, in that order; junction bases with no gene match: 8. The length of the CDR3 is 15 residues. The CDR3 reads CASSFISGAGETQYF. The CDR3 nucleotides read TGTGCCAGCAGCTTTATTAGCGGGGCAGGGGAGACCCAGTACTTC.

This chain links TRBV9 with TRBJ2-2; 11 bases fit TRBD1. J lost 6 bases, V lost 1 base, and 5 bases had no gene match. The CDR3 runs to 16 residues. Per the germline V gene, CDR1 is SGDLS and CDR2 is YYNGEE. The CDR3 protein is CASSVQAGQGAGELFF. In nucleotides, the CDR3 is TGTGCCAGCAGCGTACAGGCGGGACAGGGGGCCGGGGAGCTGTTTTTT.

The chain carries TRBV2 and TRBJ1-1, with D unresolved. The CDR3 contains 13 residues. Germline values: CDR1 SNHLY, CDR2 FYNNEI. V dropped 7 bases and J dropped 2 bases, with 11 bases sitting between them. CDR3 sequence (DNA): TGTGCCAGCATCAGGACTGTAAACACTGAAGCTTTCTTT. Its translation is CASIRTVNTEAFF. Full variable domain (missing parts from reference TRBV2 and TRBJ1-1): EPEVTQTPSHQVTQMGQEVILRCVPISNHLYFYWYRQILGQKVEFLVSFYNNEISEKSEIFDDQFSVERPDGSNFTLKIRSTKLEDSAMYFCASIRTVNTEAFFGQGTRLTVV.

The rearrangement links TRBV7-6 to TRBJ1-1, with D possibly TRBD1 on 6 matching bases. The germline V gene encodes CDR1 SGHVS and CDR2 FNYEAQ. The CDR3 totals 13 residues. Trimming shortened V by 7 bases and J by 4 bases, and 13 bases separated the two germline ends. The CDR3 DNA follows: TGTGCCAGCACCACAGCAGGGGCCACTGAAGCTTTCTTT. It encodes CASTTAGATEAFF.

This sequence joins TRBV29-1 and TRBJ2-2, with D perhaps matching TRBD1 (6 bases). CDR1 SQVTM and CDR2 ANQGSEA come from the germline V gene. This CDR3 has 12 amino acids. Trimming removed 7 bases from V and 5 bases from J, with 11 bases in between. The CDR3 reads CSADRSTGELFF. DNA for the CDR3: TGCAGCGCTGACAGGTCAACCGGGGAGCTGTTTTTT.

The rearrangement uses TRBV7-9 and TRBJ2-1, with D perhaps TRBD2 (7 bases). V was cut by 5 bases and J by 4 bases, with 21 bases left in between. This CDR3 spans 17 amino acids. CDR1 SEHNR and CDR2 FQNEAQ come from the germline V gene (reference sequence). The CDR3 DNA reads TGTGCCAGCAGCCGGTTCCTAGGGGGGGAGGGGTACAATGAGCAGTTCTTC. The encoded protein is CASSRFLGGEGYNEQFF.

The chain employs TRBV5-1 and TRBJ1-5; D remains ambiguous. The ends were cut back, 2 bases at V and 11 bases at J, with 11 bases in the middle. CDR1 SGHRS and CDR2 YFSETQ come from the germline V gene. This CDR3 has 12 residues. CDR3 region: CASSLPDDTQHF. The DNA for the CDR3 is TGCGCCAGCAGCTTACCCGATGACACCCAGCATTTT.

CDR3 coding DNA: TGTGCCACCCAGTTTCCAGGGGGGGAGCAGTACTTC. Residues: CATQFPGGEQYF. J is TRBJ2-7 and V is TRBV27; TRBD1 is a possible D gene (7 bases). Trimming took off 10 bases at V and 7 bases at J, with 17 bases between the two ends. This CDR3 spans 12 amino acids. CDR1 is MNHEY, CDR2 SMNVEV, per germline (reference sequence).

This chain connects TRBV5-8 to TRBJ1-6, with no clear D. V was shortened by 4 bases and J by 9 bases, with 11 bases between the two germline ends. The V gene's germline CDR1 is SGHTS and CDR2 YDEGEE. The length of the CDR3 is 13 residues. DNA for the CDR3: TGTGCCAGCAGCATGAGTGGGCGTTCACCCCTCCACTTT. Protein: CASSMSGRSPLHF.

The rearrangement uses TRBV7-2 and TRBJ1-1; D may be TRBD1 (5 bases). Germline V gene data show CDR1 as SGHTA and CDR2 as FQGNSA. Between the trimmed V and J ends, which lost 5 bases and 4 bases, there was a span of 14 bases. This CDR3 has 14 residues. The CDR3 DNA follows: TGTGCCAGCAGCCCCAGGGTAACGGGCACTGAAGCTTTCTTT. It specifies CASSPRVTGTEAFF.

This sequence joins TRBV28 and TRBJ1-1; the D is unclear. The V end was cut by 3 bases, the J end by 3 bases, with 14 bases between. This CDR3 comprises 15 residues. CDR1 is MDHEN and CDR2 is SYDVKM in the germline V gene. CDR3 loop: CASSFVATKDTEAFF. The DNA of the CDR3 is TGTGCCAGCAGTTTTGTAGCCACCAAGGACACTGAAGCTTTCTTT.

The J gene is TRBJ2-7, the V gene TRBV15; 10 bases agree with TRBD2. The CDR3 runs 17 residues. Germline V gene data show CDR1 as LNHNV and CDR2 as YYDKDF (reference sequence). V was clipped by 0 bases and J by 4 bases; unmatched bases: 9. The CDR3 reads CATSREGTSGIRYEQYF. The CDR3 nucleotides are TGTGCCACCAGCAGAGAGGGCACTAGCGGGATTAGGTACGAGCAGTACTTC.

The chain recombines TRBV2 with TRBJ1-4; D unclear. This CDR3 region has 14 residues. Germline lookup yields CDR1 SNHLY and CDR2 FYNNEI. V was cut by 8 bases and J by 4 bases, with 14 bases left in between. The CDR3 nucleotides are TGTGCCAGCGGTGCCTATTTTGTTAATGAAAAACTGTTTTTT. Amino acid sequence: CASGAYFVNEKLFF.

The chain employs TRBV18 and TRBJ1-1; D is undetermined. The CDR3 runs 15 residues. Germline loops: CDR1 KGHSH, CDR2 LQKENI. V was trimmed by 0 bases and J by 3 bases, leaving 11 bases between them. This CDR3 is CASSPPTVTYTEAFF. CDR3 nucleotide sequence: TGTGCCAGCTCACCACCTACGGTAACCTACACTGAAGCTTTCTTT.

The chain links TRBV29-1 to TRBJ1-1, with D perhaps matching TRBD1 (5 bases). V lost 0 bases and J lost 4, with 9 bases in between. Germline CDR1 SQVTM, CDR2 ANQGSEA. The CDR3 runs to 13 residues. The CDR3 DNA reads TGCAGCGTTGAAGATCAGGGCGGCACTGAAGCTTTCTTT. Its translation: CSVEDQGGTEAFF.

The chain has TRBV5-1 and TRBJ2-1; D may be TRBD2 (5 bases). CDR1 is SGHRS and CDR2 is YFSETQ in the germline V gene. There are 16 residues in the CDR3. The V end was cut by 0 bases, the J end by 4 bases, with 14 bases between. As DNA, the CDR3 is TGCGCCAGCAGCTTGGTTTCCAGCGGATCTTACAATGAGCAGTTCTTC. Translation gives CASSLVSSGSYNEQFF.